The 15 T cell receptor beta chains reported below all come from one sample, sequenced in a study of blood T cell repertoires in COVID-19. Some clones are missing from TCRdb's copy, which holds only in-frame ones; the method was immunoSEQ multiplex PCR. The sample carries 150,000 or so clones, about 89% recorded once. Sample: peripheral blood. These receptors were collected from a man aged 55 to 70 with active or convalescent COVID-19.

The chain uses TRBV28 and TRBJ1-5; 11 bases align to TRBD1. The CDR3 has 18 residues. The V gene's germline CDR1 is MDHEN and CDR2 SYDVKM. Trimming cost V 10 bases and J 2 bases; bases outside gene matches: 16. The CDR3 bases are TGTGCCACCACGGGCGGGACAGGGGGTTTATGGGGCAATCAGCCCCAGCATTTT. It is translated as CATTGGTGGLWGNQPQHF.

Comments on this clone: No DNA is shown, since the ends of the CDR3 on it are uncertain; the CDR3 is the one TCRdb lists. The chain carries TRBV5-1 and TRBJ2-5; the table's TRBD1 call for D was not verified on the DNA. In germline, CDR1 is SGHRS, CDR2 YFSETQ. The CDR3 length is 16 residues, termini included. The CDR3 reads CASSGVVGQGARVSYF.

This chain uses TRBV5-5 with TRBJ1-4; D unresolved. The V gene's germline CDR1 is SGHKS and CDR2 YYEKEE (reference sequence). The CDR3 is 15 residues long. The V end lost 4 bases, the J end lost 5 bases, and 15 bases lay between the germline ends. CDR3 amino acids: CASSDGLGDNEKLFF. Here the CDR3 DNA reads TGTGCCAGCAGCGACGGATTAGGAGACAATGAAAAACTGTTTTTT.

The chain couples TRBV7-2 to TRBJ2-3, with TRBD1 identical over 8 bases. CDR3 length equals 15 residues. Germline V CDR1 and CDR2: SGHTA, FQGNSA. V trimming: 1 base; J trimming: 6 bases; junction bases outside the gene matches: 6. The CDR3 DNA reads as TGTGCCAGCAGCTTAGTAGGACAGGGTTTGGATACGCAGTATTTT. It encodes CASSLVGQGLDTQYF. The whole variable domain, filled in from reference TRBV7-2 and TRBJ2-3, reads GAGVSQSPSNKVTEKGKDVELRCDPISGHTALYWYRQSLGQGLEFLIYFQGNSAPDKSGLPSDRFSAERTGGSVSTLTIQRTQQEDSAVYLCASSLVGQGLDTQYFGPGTRLTVL.

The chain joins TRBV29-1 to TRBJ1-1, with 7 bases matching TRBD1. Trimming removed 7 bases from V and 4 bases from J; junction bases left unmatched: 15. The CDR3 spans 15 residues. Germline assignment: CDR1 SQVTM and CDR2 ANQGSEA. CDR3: CSANTRQGLSTEAFF. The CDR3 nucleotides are TGCAGCGCCAATACTCGACAGGGCCTTAGCACTGAAGCTTTCTTT.

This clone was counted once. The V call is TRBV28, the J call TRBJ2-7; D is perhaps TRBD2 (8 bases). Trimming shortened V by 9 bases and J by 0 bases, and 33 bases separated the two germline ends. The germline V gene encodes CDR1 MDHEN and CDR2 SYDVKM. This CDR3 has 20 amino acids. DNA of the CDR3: TGTGCCAGTGTAGGGGGCCTAGGGTCCGTACTAGCGGCGAGCTCCTACGAGCAGTACTTC. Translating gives CASVGGLGSVLAASSYEQYF. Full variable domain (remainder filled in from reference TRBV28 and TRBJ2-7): DVKVTQSSRYLVKRTGEKVFLECVQDMDHENMFWYRQDPGLGLRLIYFSYDVKMKEKGDIPEGYSVSREKKERFSLILESASTNQTSMYLCASVGGLGSVLAASSYEQYFGPGTRLTVT.

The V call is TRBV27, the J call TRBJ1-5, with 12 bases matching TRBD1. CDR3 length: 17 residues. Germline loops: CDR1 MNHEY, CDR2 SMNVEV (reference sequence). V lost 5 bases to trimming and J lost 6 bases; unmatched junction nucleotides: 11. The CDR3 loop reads CASSTYTGTGGGQPQHF. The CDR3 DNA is TGTGCCAGCAGTACTTATACCGGGACAGGGGGCGGTCAGCCCCAGCATTTT.

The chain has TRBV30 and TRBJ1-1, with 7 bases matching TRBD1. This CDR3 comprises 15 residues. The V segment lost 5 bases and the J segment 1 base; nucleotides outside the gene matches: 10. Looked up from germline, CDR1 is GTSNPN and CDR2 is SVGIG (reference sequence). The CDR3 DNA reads TGTGCCTGGGATGAGGGGGCCGGGAAGAACACTGAAGCTTTCTTT. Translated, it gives CAWDEGAGKNTEAFF.

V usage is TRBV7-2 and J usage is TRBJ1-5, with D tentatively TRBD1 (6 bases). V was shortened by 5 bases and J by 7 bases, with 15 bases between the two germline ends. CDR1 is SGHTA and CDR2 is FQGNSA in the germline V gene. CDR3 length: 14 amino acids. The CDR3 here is CASSPQGEEQPQHF. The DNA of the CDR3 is TGTGCCAGCAGCCCACAGGGTGAGGAACAGCCCCAGCATTTT.

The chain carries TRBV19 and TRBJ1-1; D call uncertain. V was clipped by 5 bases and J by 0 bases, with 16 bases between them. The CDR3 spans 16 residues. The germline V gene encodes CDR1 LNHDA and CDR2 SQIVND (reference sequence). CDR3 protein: CASSASGRQMNTEAFF. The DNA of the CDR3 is TGTGCCAGTAGTGCATCTGGGAGGCAGATGAACACTGAAGCTTTCTTT. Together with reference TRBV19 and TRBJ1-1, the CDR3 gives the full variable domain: DGGITQSPKYLFRKEGQNVTLSCEQNLNHDAMYWYRQDPGQGLRLIYYSQIVNDFQKGDIAEGYSVSREKKESFPLTVTSAQKNPTAFYLCASSASGRQMNTEAFFGQGTRLTVV.

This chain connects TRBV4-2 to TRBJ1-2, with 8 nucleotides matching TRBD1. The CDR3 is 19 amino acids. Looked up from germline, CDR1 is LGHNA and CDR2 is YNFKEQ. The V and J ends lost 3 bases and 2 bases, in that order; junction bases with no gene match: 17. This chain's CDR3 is CASSHFGQGPGSWNYGYTF. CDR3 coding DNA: TGTGCCAGCAGCCATTTCGGACAGGGACCAGGGAGTTGGAACTATGGCTACACCTTC.

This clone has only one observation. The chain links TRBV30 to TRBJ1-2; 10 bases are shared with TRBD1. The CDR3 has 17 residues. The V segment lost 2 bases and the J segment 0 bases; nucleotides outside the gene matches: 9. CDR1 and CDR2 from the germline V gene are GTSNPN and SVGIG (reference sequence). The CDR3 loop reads CAWSRRTGGTPNYGYTF. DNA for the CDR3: TGTGCCTGGAGTCGACGGACAGGGGGTACTCCTAACTATGGCTACACCTTC.

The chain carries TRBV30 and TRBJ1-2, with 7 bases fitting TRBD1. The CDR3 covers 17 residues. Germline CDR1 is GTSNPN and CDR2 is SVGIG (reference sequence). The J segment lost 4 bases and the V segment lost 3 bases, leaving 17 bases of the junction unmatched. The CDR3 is CAWRIRDSRTSVYGYTF. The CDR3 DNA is TGTGCCTGGAGGATCCGGGACAGCCGGACCTCCGTCTATGGCTACACCTTC. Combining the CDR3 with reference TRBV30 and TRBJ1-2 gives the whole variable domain SQTIHQWPATLVQPVGSPLSLECTVEGTSNPNLYWYRQAAGRGLQLLFYSVGIGQISSEVPQNLSASRPQDRQFILSSKKLLLSDSGFYLCAWRIRDSRTSVYGYTFGSGTRLTVV.

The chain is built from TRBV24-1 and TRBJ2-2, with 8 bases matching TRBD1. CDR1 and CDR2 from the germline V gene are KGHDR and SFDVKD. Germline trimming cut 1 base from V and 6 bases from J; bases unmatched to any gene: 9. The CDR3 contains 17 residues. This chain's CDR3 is CATSDFQGAIGSGELFF. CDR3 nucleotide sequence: TGTGCCACCAGTGATTTCCAGGGGGCAATCGGCTCCGGGGAGCTGTTTTTT.

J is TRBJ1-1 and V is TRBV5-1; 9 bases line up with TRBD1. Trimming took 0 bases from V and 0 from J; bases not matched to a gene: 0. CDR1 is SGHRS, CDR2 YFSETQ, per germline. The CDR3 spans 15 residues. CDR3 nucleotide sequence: TGCGCCAGCAGCTTGGGGACAGGGGTGAACACTGAAGCTTTCTTT. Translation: CASSLGTGVNTEAFF.